Shown below are 16 T cell receptor beta chains from a single sample sequenced in a study of T cells in tuberculosis. Time point described: new active TB diagnosis, blood taken before or within 7 days of starting treatment. Assay: immunoSEQ multiplex PCR; the TCRdb copy retains only in-frame clones and omits some. Of roughly 34,000 clones listed, about 85% are singletons. The material was PBMCs, obtained at tuberculosis diagnosis. The receptors shown here come from an adult with tuberculosis.

V and J are TRBV10-3 and TRBJ1-1; D gene uncertain. The CDR3 totals 16 residues. Trimming cost V 6 bases and J 0 bases, with 17 bases left between them. CDR1 and CDR2 (germline): ENHRY, SYGVKD. CDR3 in amino acids: CAISQISFDLNTEAFF. The CDR3 DNA reads TGTGCCATCAGCCAGATCTCGTTCGATCTGAACACTGAAGCTTTCTTT.

The rearrangement joins TRBV5-5 to TRBJ2-3; the D gene is possibly TRBD1 (6 bases). Deletions cut 3 bases from V and 2 bases from J, with 13 bases between. Per germline, CDR1 SGHKS and CDR2 YYEKEE (reference sequence). The CDR3 loop spans 15 amino acids. CDR3 DNA sequence: TGTGCCAGCAGCTATTCAGGACAGTACACAGATACGCAGTATTTT. It translates to CASSYSGQYTDTQYF.

This rearrangement joins TRBV6-6 to TRBJ2-5; D unresolved. This CDR3 region has 11 residues. Germline-derived CDR1 and CDR2 are MNHNY and SVGAGI (reference sequence). The ends were cut back, 7 bases at V and 4 bases at J, with 7 bases in the middle. CDR3 loop: CASTGTETQYF. As DNA, the CDR3 is TGTGCCAGCACGGGTACAGAGACCCAGTACTTC.

V gene TRBV30 combines with J gene TRBJ1-2; D gene uncertain. The V gene's germline CDR1 is GTSNPN and CDR2 SVGIG (reference sequence). V was shortened by 2 bases and J by 3 bases, with 7 bases between the two germline ends. The CDR3 extends over 12 amino acids. CDR3 in amino acids: CAWSPSDYGYTF. The DNA for the CDR3 is TGTGCCTGGAGTCCCTCCGACTATGGCTACACCTTC.

V gene TRBV30 combines with J gene TRBJ2-1; no reliable D call. The CDR3 has 12 residues. Looked up from germline, CDR1 is GTSNPN and CDR2 is SVGIG (reference sequence). V lost 2 bases, J lost 6 bases, and 8 bases lay in between. The DNA of the CDR3 is TGTGCCTGGAGTCTATTCGTCAATGAGCAGTTCTTC. Protein: CAWSLFVNEQFF.

Only one count was recorded for this clone. The rearrangement uses TRBV19 and TRBJ2-7; TRBD2 agrees at 11 bases. The CDR3 contains 15 residues. Germline loops: CDR1 LNHDA, CDR2 SQIVND (reference sequence). J lost 4 bases, V lost 5 bases, and 7 bases had no gene match. CDR3 DNA sequence: TGTGCCAGTAGTCCCCGTACTAGCGGGAGTTACGAGCAGTACTTC. Translating it yields CASSPRTSGSYEQYF.

V usage is TRBV5-4 and J usage is TRBJ2-2; the D gene is possibly TRBD1 (5 bases). This CDR3 is 16 amino acids long. With 0 bases removed from V and 6 bases from J, the gap between germline ends came to 15 bases. The germline CDR1 and CDR2 sequences are SGHNT and YYREEE (reference sequence). CDR3 sequence (DNA): TGTGCCAGCAGCTTGGCCGGCAAAGCCAGGGCCGGGGAGCTGTTTTTT. This codes for CASSLAGKARAGELFF.

The rearrangement joins TRBV19 to TRBJ2-7, with 11 nucleotides matching TRBD1. The CDR3 is made up of 14 amino acids. The V gene end was trimmed by 5 bases and the J gene end by 6 bases; junction bases not matched to a gene: 6. CDR1 is LNHDA, CDR2 SQIVND, per germline (reference sequence). The CDR3 region is CASSPGTGGREQYF. The CDR3 DNA follows: TGTGCCAGTAGTCCTGGGACAGGGGGGCGCGAGCAGTACTTC. Drawing the rest from reference TRBV19 and TRBJ2-7, the complete variable domain is DGGITQSPKYLFRKEGQNVTLSCEQNLNHDAMYWYRQDPGQGLRLIYYSQIVNDFQKGDIAEGYSVSREKKESFPLTVTSAQKNPTAFYLCASSPGTGGREQYFGPGTRLTVT.

Here the CDR3 reads CASSDGSSYEQYF. The CDR3 DNA sequence: TGTGCCAGCAGTGATGGGAGCTCCTACGAGCAGTACTTC. This chain joins TRBV2 and TRBJ2-7; TRBD2 might be the D (5 bases). With 3 bases removed from V and 0 bases from J, the gap between germline ends came to 6 bases. From germline, CDR1 is SNHLY and CDR2 FYNNEI. The length of the CDR3 is 13 residues.

The rearrangement joins TRBV11-1 to TRBJ1-2; possibly TRBD1 for D (6 bases). The CDR3 contains 14 residues. Per germline, CDR1 SGHAT and CDR2 FQDESV (reference sequence). V lost 2 bases and J lost 4, with 11 bases in between. The CDR3 sequence is CASSLNAGAYGYTF. DNA of the CDR3: TGTGCCAGCAGCTTAAACGCAGGGGCCTATGGCTACACCTTC. The entire variable domain, with the rest obtained from reference TRBV11-1 and TRBJ1-2, is as follows: EAEVAQSPRYKITEKSQAVAFWCDPISGHATLYWYRQILGQGPELLVQFQDESVVDDSQLPKDRFSAERLKGVDSTLKIQPAELGDSAMYLCASSLNAGAYGYTFGSGTRLTVV.

The J gene is TRBJ2-6, the V gene TRBV5-8; a weak D match, TRBD1 (6 bases). This CDR3 region has 16 residues. Trimming removed 2 bases at V and 6 bases at J, with 15 bases between. Germline values: CDR1 SGHTS, CDR2 YDEGEE. The CDR3 DNA reads as TGTGCCAGCAGCTTTACAGGGTTTTCCCAGGCCAACGTCCTGACTTTC. Amino acid sequence: CASSFTGFSQANVLTF.

This chain joins TRBV29-1 and TRBJ1-4; D is possibly TRBD1 (6 bases). Germline loops: CDR1 SQVTM, CDR2 ANQGSEA. This CDR3 spans 14 amino acids. V lost 6 bases and J lost 6, with 17 bases in between. CDR3 sequence reads: CSVAGQPTDEKLFF. The CDR3 coding sequence is TGCAGCGTCGCAGGACAGCCAACGGATGAAAAACTGTTTTTT.

This clone appeared once. The rearrangement links TRBV25-1 to TRBJ2-3; 8 positions agree with TRBD2. This CDR3 has 14 amino acids. CDR1 MGHDK and CDR2 SYGVNS come from the germline V gene. V lost 4 bases, J lost 1 base, and 1 base stayed unmatched. The DNA for the CDR3 is TGTGCCAGCAGTGTGCGGGGGGGCACAGATACGCAGTATTTT. This encodes CASSVRGGTDTQYF.

J is TRBJ1-4 and V is TRBV28; no firm D call. V shed 5 bases and J shed 5 bases, with 18 bases lying between them. The CDR3 length is 16 residues. Germline values: CDR1 MDHEN, CDR2 SYDVKM. The CDR3 loop is CASSPPAALVNEKLFF. The CDR3 DNA reads TGTGCCAGCAGTCCCCCAGCGGCCCTGGTGAATGAAAAACTGTTTTTT. Variable domain in full (rest from reference TRBV28 and TRBJ1-4): DVKVTQSSRYLVKRTGEKVFLECVQDMDHENMFWYRQDPGLGLRLIYFSYDVKMKEKGDIPEGYSVSREKKERFSLILESASTNQTSMYLCASSPPAALVNEKLFFGSGTQLSVL.

The chain uses TRBV4-1 and TRBJ2-7, with D unclear. The ends were cut back, 3 bases at V and 7 bases at J, with 10 bases in the middle. CDR3 length equals 12 residues. In germline, CDR1 is MGHRA, CDR2 YSYEKL. CDR3 DNA sequence: TGCGCCAGCAGCCATCCCGGTAATGAGCAGTACTTC. Translated: CASSHPGNEQYF.

The chain combines TRBV6-4 with TRBJ2-1; no reliable D call. Germline loops: CDR1 MRHNA, CDR2 SNTAGT. CDR3 size: 14 residues. V shed 5 bases and J shed 6 bases, with 14 bases lying between them. The CDR3 sequence is CASSKLSESNEQFF. In DNA form, the CDR3 reads TGTGCCAGCAGTAAACTAAGCGAGTCCAATGAGCAGTTCTTC.